A selection of T cell receptor beta chains follows, all from one sample in a study of cytomegalovirus exposure and HLA in healthy donors. Only in-frame clones appear in the TCRdb table, and some are missing; sequencing was by immunoSEQ multiplex PCR. The profile shows 95,000 to 150,000 clones, more than 95% of them singletons. Sequencing input: PBMCs. Every receptor here comes from a man aged 18 to 29 in good health and CMV-seronegative. Each CDR3 is given without its conserved first and last residue.

TRBV19	TRBJ1-2	ASTPGVNGYT
TRBV11-3	TRBJ2-1	ASSITGLGYNEQF
TRBV4-3	TRBJ1-1	ASSQAVVGALNTEAF
TRBV27	TRBJ1-5	ASSSTSRGLSNQPQH
TRBV6-1	TRBJ2-1	ASQRYNEQF
TRBV27	TRBJ2-2	ASSFHSSIHTGELF
TRBV19	TRBJ2-1	ATWTSGRAIEQF
TRBV7-2	TRBJ2-3	ASSLGLAGAASTDTQY
TRBV28	TRBJ2-3	ASSFRGKGTDTQY
TRBV5-4	TRBJ2-3	ASSFRLAGVSTDTQY
TRBV19	TRBJ1-5	ASKPNRGLGQPQH
TRBV19	TRBJ2-5	ASSPISSGTQETQY
TRBV9	TRBJ1-2	ASSVEATLGYGYT
TRBV11-3	TRBJ2-5	ASSSGTRQETQY
TRBV1	TRBJ2-2	TSSRLASANTGELF
TRBV4-1	TRBJ1-5	ASSQGRYSNQPQH
TRBV6-5	TRBJ2-7	ASSYSSVGRTYEQY
TRBV28	TRBJ1-1	ASSFDRAVTEAF
TRBV18	TRBJ2-7	ASSRTGSHEQY
TRBV27	TRBJ2-7	ASSLTISYEQY
TRBV28	TRBJ2-2	ASSLQTGELF
TRBV28	TRBJ2-1	ASSSRTSGYNEQF
TRBV28	TRBJ2-1	ASSAGLAVNEQF
TRBV27	TRBJ2-5	ASGRRAGAETQY
TRBV5-1	TRBJ2-2	ASSTSSGLNTGELF
TRBV30	TRBJ2-1	AWSARGAGSVNEQF
TRBV7-3	TRBJ2-2	ASSLTGTGTANTGELF
TRBV5-6	TRBJ2-1	ASSLGLSSYNEQF
TRBV5-1	TRBJ2-3	ASRTSGKDTQY
TRBV5-1	TRBJ2-7	ASSLEPGYSAYEQY
TRBV5-6	TRBJ1-4	ASSLGAAREKLF
TRBV23-1	TRBJ2-7	ASSPGLAFSKKSYEQY
TRBV28	TRBJ2-5	ASRPPGLAGGPWETQY
TRBV2	TRBJ1-1	ASSETEGTEAF
TRBV5-1	TRBJ2-3	ASSIGHKVDTQY
TRBV28	TRBJ2-1	ASTDPGRHEQF
TRBV5-1	TRBJ1-4	ASSLDRKNEKLF
TRBV7-9	TRBJ2-1	ASNNRASGRSSLYNEQF
TRBV9	TRBJ2-1	ASSVASSGSSYNEQF
TRBV4-2	TRBJ2-5	ASSPGTSGQETQY
TRBV28	TRBJ1-2	ASSVQDRPNYGYT
TRBV30	TRBJ1-2	AWSVPRGNYGYT
TRBV19	TRBJ2-3	ASSPPGQRLTDTQY